The 8 T cell receptor beta chains in this list originate from one sample, sequenced in a study of T cells after posttransplantation cyclophosphamide. Using immunoSEQ multiplex PCR, the repertoire was profiled, and TCRdb retains in-frame clones only, with some absent. Sampling found about 30,000 clones, none seen once. Sequenced: PBMCs. Source of these receptors: a woman in her sixties in good health, CMV-negative, and a related stem cell transplant donor.

J is TRBJ2-1 and V is TRBV7-2, with 8 nucleotides matching TRBD2. The CDR3 runs to 15 residues. CDR1 is SGHTA, CDR2 FQGNSA, per germline. J was trimmed by 9 bases and V by 0 bases; bases with no gene match: 7. The CDR3 sequence is CASSLAGTSISEQFF. In DNA form, the CDR3 reads TGTGCCAGCAGCTTAGCGGGGACTAGTATATCTGAGCAGTTCTTC.

This clone was picked up many times. The junction differs from germline at one of its ends, possibly a read error. The J gene is TRBJ1-3, the V gene TRBV7-7; D remains ambiguous. The CDR3 length is 14 residues. Per germline, CDR1 SSHAT and CDR2 FNYEAQ (reference sequence). The CDR3 here is CASSSSSSGNTIYF. CDR3 DNA: TGTGCTAGCAGTTCGAGTAGCTCTGGAAACACCATATATTTT.

The sample holds many counts of this clone. The gene calls are TRBV4-1 and TRBJ2-1, with D perhaps matching TRBD2 (5 bases). Germline V gene sequence: CDR1 MGHRA, CDR2 YSYEKL. With 5 bases removed from V and 8 bases from J, the gap between germline ends came to 28 bases. CDR3 size: 18 residues. CDR3 nucleotide sequence: TGCGCCAGCAGCGAAAGATCCATGGGTCCCCGGAATAGCGATGAGCAGTTCTTC. Translating it yields CASSERSMGPRNSDEQFF.

This clone was counted many times. V and J are TRBV6-5 and TRBJ1-1; the D gene is possibly TRBD1 (6 bases). V gave up 6 bases and J gave up 11 bases, with 16 bases separating them. CDR1 is MNHEY, CDR2 SVGAGI, per germline. The CDR3 is made up of 12 amino acids. The DNA of the CDR3 is TGTGCCAGCAGAAGTAGACAGGTGCCGGCTTTCTTT. The encoded protein is CASRSRQVPAFF.

This chain connects TRBV9 to TRBJ2-4, with 8 bases identical to TRBD1. Germline V gene sequence: CDR1 SGDLS, CDR2 YYNGEE. J lost 4 bases, V lost 4 bases, and 1 base had no gene match. This CDR3 spans 13 amino acids. The chain's CDR3 is CASSRTGKNIQYF. The CDR3 DNA reads as TGTGCCAGCAGCCGGACAGGGAAAAACATTCAGTACTTC.

This clone has ten or more counts. For the CDR3, the DNA is TGTGCCAGCAGCGAAACCACAGGTGCAACTAATGAAAAACTGTTTTTT. This encodes CASSETTGATNEKLFF. The chain employs TRBV5-6 and TRBJ1-4; D may be TRBD1 (5 bases). Per germline, CDR1 SGHDT and CDR2 YYEEEE. Trimming removed 4 bases at V and 0 bases at J, with 13 bases between. The CDR3 is 16 amino acids.

This clone was seen ten or more times. The chain uses TRBV2 and TRBJ1-5; TRBD1 might be the D (5 bases). V was clipped by 6 bases and J by 1 base, with 7 bases between them. The CDR3 sequence is 13 residues long. Germline values: CDR1 SNHLY, CDR2 FYNNEI. The CDR3: CASRRGSNQPQHF. CDR3 nucleotides: TGTGCCAGCAGAAGGGGAAGCAATCAGCCCCAGCATTTT.

This chain connects TRBV6-5 to TRBJ2-3, with D possibly TRBD2 on 7 matching bases. The CDR3 has 15 amino acids. Germline CDR1 reads MNHEY; CDR2 reads SVGAGI. V shed 5 bases and J shed 6 bases, with 18 bases lying between them. The CDR3 DNA reads as TGTGCCAGCAGTAGCCTGGGCGGGGGCTCTGATACGCAGTATTTT. Protein sequence: CASSSLGGGSDTQYF.